This TCR beta chain was profiled in a study of T-cell memory formation after mild COVID-19. Study-level background: Largely, TCR clusters stayed within a single donor. Study results and limitations: CD4/CD8 balance held among clones contracting day 15 to 85, and later expanders leaned CD4+. The finding that pre-infection memory included some responding clones suggested that cross-reactive memory joined. The authors left the SARS-CoV-2 specificity of second-wave clones peaking on day 37 unconfirmed.

TCRdb itself ran the 5' RACE reads through MiXCR, one entry per CDR3 protein. The data contain roughly 500,000 distinct CDR3 sequences, roughly 22% of them singletons. This clonotype was counted between two and nine times. Its antigen is still unknown. The ends were cut back, 5 bases at V and 1 base at J, with 5 bases in the middle. The CDR3 spans 11 residues. Germline lookup yields CDR1 DFQATT and CDR2 SNEGSKA (reference sequence). The chain has TRBV20-1 and TRBJ1-1; D gene uncertain. The sample was PBMCs or a T cell subset sorted from them (not recorded which). The TCR comes from an adult woman who had mild COVID-19 (a few samples of this study predate the infection). Cell type and time point are not known. The CDR3 here is CSAGGNTEAFF. For the CDR3, the DNA is TGCAGTGCTGGAGGGAACACTGAAGCTTTCTTT.